The clone carrying this TCR beta chain was found many times. Its antigen remains unknown. The CDR3 is made up of 11 amino acids. The V gene's germline CDR1 is SQVTM and CDR2 ANQGSEA. V dropped 2 bases and J dropped 2 bases, with 4 bases sitting between them. This entry is derived from a study of molecular identifiers for immune sequencing clone quantification. Turning to the study itself: In replicates, the authors split RNA from roughly 20,000 or 100,000 naive CD8 cells five ways and sequenced four. Study-wide results and limits: Spike-in Jurkat TCR RNA from a single cell reportedly registered among approximately 900,000 naive cells.

The bulk TCR libraries were made with methods described before and with listed TCR primers. TCRdb reprocessed the PCR reads via MiXCR and lists one record per CDR3 protein. Of some 680,000 distinct CDR3 sequences listed, roughly 25% are singletons. The authors sorted naive CD8 T cells as CD8+CD4-CCR7+CD45RA+. The source material was naive CD8+ T cells from blood, with Jurkat cell RNA spiked in. Subset in this sample: FACS-sorted CD8+CD4-CCR7+CD45RA+ naive T cells. The V gene is TRBV29-1, the J gene TRBJ2-7; D unresolved. The TCR sequence derives from a human donor in good health. Some libraries in this study had Jurkat cell RNA spiked in. The CDR3 region has the DNA TGCAGCGTTGAAATGGCCTACGAGCAGTACTTC. Amino acid sequence: CSVEMAYEQYF.